These 27 T cell receptor beta chains were sequenced from one sample in a study of blood T cell repertoires in COVID-19. Sequencing was performed with immunoSEQ multiplex PCR; in TCRdb, only in-frame clones are kept and a portion is missing. This repertoire shows roughly 170,000 clones, about 80% found once; its top ten account for roughly 6.8%. Sequencing was performed on peripheral blood. Receptor source: a human donor in a cohort sampled during active COVID-19.

The chain couples TRBV6-6 to TRBJ2-1, with D uncertain. The CDR3 length is 12 residues. Between the trimmed V and J ends, which lost 4 bases and 2 bases, there was a span of 3 bases. Germline CDR1 reads MNHNY; CDR2 reads SVGAGI (reference sequence). CDR3 amino acids: CASSSTYNEQFF. The CDR3 coding sequence is TGTGCCAGCAGTTCAACCTACAATGAGCAGTTCTTC.

The chain links TRBV2 to TRBJ1-1; 10 nucleotides match TRBD1. Germline loops: CDR1 SNHLY, CDR2 FYNNEI. V gave up 3 bases and J gave up 2 bases; unmatched junction bases: 6. The CDR3 runs 16 residues. CDR3 loop: CASSDSGDRGNTEAFF. DNA of the CDR3: TGTGCCAGCAGTGATTCGGGGGACAGGGGAAACACTGAAGCTTTCTTT.

V gene TRBV18 combines with J gene TRBJ2-2, with D maybe TRBD1 (5 bases). The CDR3 runs 16 residues. CDR1 KGHSH and CDR2 LQKENI come from the germline V gene. Deletions cut 3 bases from V and 2 bases from J, with 13 bases between. The CDR3, as DNA: TGTGCCAGCTCACCGGTGACCAGGGCAAACACCGGGGAGCTGTTTTTT. Its translation: CASSPVTRANTGELFF.

The DNA of the CDR3 is TGTGCCAGCAGTGCGCGGAGGGGAGTCAGGTCCGGCGGAGGTCATGAAAAACTGTTTTTT. Encoded protein: CASSARRGVRSGGGHEKLFF. The V gene is TRBV6-1, the J gene TRBJ1-4, with TRBD1 as a possible D gene (5 bases). The V gene's germline CDR1 is MNHNS and CDR2 SASEGT. The CDR3 is made up of 20 amino acids. The V end lost 4 bases, the J end lost 6 bases, and 30 bases lay between the germline ends.

This clone was recorded once. The J gene is TRBJ1-2, the V gene TRBV5-1; a weak D match, TRBD1 (6 bases). V gave up 1 base and J gave up 1 base, with 14 bases separating them. Germline V gene sequence: CDR1 SGHRS, CDR2 YFSETQ. The CDR3 covers 16 residues. In DNA form, the CDR3 reads TGCGCCAGCAGCTTGCCCGGACAGCTGCTTAACTATGGCTACACCTTC. Translating gives CASSLPGQLLNYGYTF.

The chain links TRBV19 to TRBJ1-1; D ambiguous. CDR3 size: 13 residues. Germline V lookup: CDR1 LNHDA, CDR2 SQIVND (reference sequence). V lost 4 bases, J lost 4 bases, and 10 bases lay in between. The DNA of the CDR3 is TGTGCCAGTAGTACATGGTCAGGCACTGAAGCTTTCTTT. It specifies CASSTWSGTEAFF.

This clone was seen a few times. The V call is TRBV10-3, the J call TRBJ2-3; D might be TRBD2 (7 bases). The V and J ends lost 4 bases and 4 bases respectively, with 15 bases between them. Germline V gene data show CDR1 as ENHRY and CDR2 as SYGVKD. CDR3 length equals 15 residues. The CDR3 DNA sequence: TGTGCCATCAGTGCCCCGGCGGGGGCTTCAGATACGCAGTATTTT. Its protein product is CAISAPAGASDTQYF.

The chain couples TRBV5-1 to TRBJ1-4, with 7 nucleotides matching TRBD1. This CDR3 has 20 residues. Germline V lookup: CDR1 SGHRS, CDR2 YFSETQ. V shed 5 bases, J shed 2 bases, and the junction held 21 bases outside the gene matches. The CDR3 loop reads CASSIVGEQGLTTTNEKLFF. The CDR3 nucleotides are TGCGCCAGCAGTATTGTGGGAGAACAGGGGTTGACGACGACTAATGAAAAACTGTTTTTT.

The V gene is TRBV2, the J gene TRBJ2-7; TRBD2 matches at 9 bases. V lost 4 bases, J lost 3 bases, and 7 bases stayed unmatched. The CDR3 length is 15 residues. Germline V lookup: CDR1 SNHLY, CDR2 FYNNEI. The CDR3 DNA follows: TGTGCCAGCAGTGTGTCACTAGCGGGCCACTACGAGCAGTACTTC. This codes for CASSVSLAGHYEQYF.

V gene TRBV28 combines with J gene TRBJ1-5; maybe TRBD1 (6 bases). Germline V CDR1 and CDR2: MDHEN, SYDVKM. The CDR3 length is 16 residues. Trimming left V 6 bases short and J 7 bases short, with 22 bases between. The CDR3 here is CASSRRRTEKAQPQHF. In nucleotides, the CDR3 is TGTGCCAGCAGCCGCCGCCGGACAGAAAAGGCCCAGCCCCAGCATTTT.

J is TRBJ2-3 and V is TRBV12-3 or TRBV12-4; D remains unclear. Trimming took 10 bases from V and 1 from J, leaving 12 bases between them. The CDR3 length is 13 residues. The CDR3 is CATRLAGTDTQYF. The CDR3 DNA is TGTGCCACCCGACTCGCGGGCACAGATACGCAGTATTTT.

CDR3 protein: CASSLATLAGYNEQFF. The CDR3 region has the DNA TGCGCCAGCAGCTTGGCCACTCTAGCGGGCTACAATGAGCAGTTCTTC. The gene calls are TRBV5-1 and TRBJ2-1; 8 bases align to TRBD2. Per the germline V gene, CDR1 is SGHRS and CDR2 is YFSETQ. The CDR3 is 16 amino acids. Trimming took 0 bases from V and 3 from J; bases not matched to a gene: 5.

The genes are TRBV3-1 (or the pseudogene TRBV3-2) and TRBJ2-7; D unclear. The CDR3 loop spans 13 amino acids. Germline assignment: CDR1 LGHDT and CDR2 YNNKEL (reference sequence). Trimming cost V 0 bases and J 7 bases, with 10 bases left between them. CDR3: CASSQEPSSEQYF. The DNA of the CDR3 is TGTGCCAGCAGCCAAGAACCGAGCTCGGAGCAGTACTTC.

A single count supports this clone. The rearrangement uses TRBV5-4 and TRBJ1-4; TRBD1 matches 9 bases. The CDR3 contains 15 residues. The germline gives CDR1 SGHNT, CDR2 YYREEE (reference sequence). V lost 4 bases and J lost 8; bases outside the gene matches: 9. CDR3 amino acids: CASSPGGQGQEKLFF. Here the CDR3 DNA reads TGTGCCAGCAGCCCTGGGGGACAGGGACAGGAAAAACTGTTTTTT.

The CDR3 DNA sequence: TGTGCCAGCAGTGATGACAGTAAACTCAACACTGAAGCTTTCTTT. Translated, it gives CASSDDSKLNTEAFF. J is TRBJ1-1 and V is TRBV6-1; possible D gene TRBD1, 5 bases. Trimming left V 3 bases short and J 2 bases short, with 13 bases between. CDR3 size: 15 residues. Per germline, CDR1 MNHNS and CDR2 SASEGT.

V gene TRBV5-1 combines with J gene TRBJ2-3, with D hard to call. Germline-derived CDR1 and CDR2 are SGHRS and YFSETQ. The CDR3 spans 14 residues. Trimming left V 0 bases short and J 3 bases short, with 8 bases between. The CDR3 nucleotides are TGCGCCAGCAGCTTGGTCGACGGGACAGATACGCAGTATTTT. It specifies CASSLVDGTDTQYF.

The V call is TRBV11-3, the J call TRBJ2-1; D perhaps matches TRBD2 (5 bases). The CDR3 sequence is 12 residues long. Germline V CDR1 and CDR2: SGHNT, YENEEA. V gave up 3 bases and J gave up 5 bases, with 5 bases separating them. The CDR3 DNA reads TGTGCCAGCAGCTTGGGAGACAATGAGCAGTTCTTC. This encodes CASSLGDNEQFF.

The chain joins TRBV7-9 to TRBJ1-2, with D uncertain. The CDR3 has 14 amino acids. CDR1 and CDR2 from the germline V gene are SEHNR and FQNEAQ (reference sequence). Trimming shortened V by 2 bases and J by 6 bases, and 13 bases separated the two germline ends. The CDR3: CASSLIEDSNGYTF. The CDR3 DNA sequence: TGTGCCAGCAGCTTAATAGAGGATTCGAATGGCTACACCTTC.

The CDR3 protein is CASSWDRSNTEAFF. For the CDR3, the DNA is TGTGCCAGCAGTTGGGACAGGTCGAACACTGAAGCTTTCTTT. The J gene is TRBJ1-1, the V gene TRBV6-5; 8 nucleotides match TRBD1. The CDR3 has 14 amino acids. Per germline, CDR1 MNHEY and CDR2 SVGAGI. Losses at the gene ends were 4 bases for V and 1 base for J; bases not matched to a gene: 2.

The CDR3 loop reads CASRKGQGASYEQYF. The CDR3 coding sequence is TGTGCCAGCAGAAAGGGACAGGGGGCGTCCTACGAGCAGTACTTC. The rearrangement links TRBV5-8 to TRBJ2-7, with 12 bases identical to TRBD1. The CDR3 sequence is 15 residues long. Unmatched junction bases numbered 4, after V lost 5 bases and J lost 1 base. Looked up from germline, CDR1 is SGHTS and CDR2 is YDEGEE.

V is TRBV11-1 and J is TRBJ2-7, with 10 bases that match TRBD1. The CDR3 spans 13 residues. Germline-derived CDR1 and CDR2 are SGHAT and FQDESV (reference sequence). The V segment lost 5 bases and the J segment 8 bases; nucleotides outside the gene matches: 6. CDR3 bases: TGTGCCAGCAGCCCCCGGGACAGGGGACAGCAGTACTTC. This translates into CASSPRDRGQQYF. The complete variable domain, with remaining parts taken from reference TRBV11-1 and TRBJ2-7, reads EAEVAQSPRYKITEKSQAVAFWCDPISGHATLYWYRQILGQGPELLVQFQDESVVDDSQLPKDRFSAERLKGVDSTLKIQPAELGDSAMYLCASSPRDRGQQYFGPGTRLTVT.

This clone has a single count. The chain combines TRBV7-9 with TRBJ2-7; D not certain. The CDR3 extends over 11 amino acids. Germline V gives CDR1 SEHNR, CDR2 FQNEAQ (reference sequence). V lost 5 bases, J lost 1 base, and 3 bases lay in between. The CDR3 region has the DNA TGTGCCAGCAGCCTATCCTACGAGCAGTACTTC. As protein: CASSLSYEQYF. Filled out from reference TRBV7-9 and TRBJ2-7, the complete variable domain reads DTGVSQNPRHKITKRGQNVTFRCDPISEHNRLYWYRQTLGQGPEFLTYFQNEAQLEKSRLLSDRFSAERPKGSFSTLEIQRTEQGDSAMYLCASSLSYEQYFGPGTRLTVT.

The chain recombines TRBV5-1 with TRBJ1-4, with 12 bases fitting TRBD1. Germline values: CDR1 SGHRS, CDR2 YFSETQ. The J segment lost 2 bases and the V segment lost 1 base, leaving 6 bases of the junction unmatched. This CDR3 is built from 18 residues. The CDR3 sequence: CASSLMGQGARTNEKLFF. As DNA, the CDR3 is TGCGCCAGCAGCTTGATGGGACAGGGGGCGCGGACTAATGAAAAACTGTTTTTT.

The chain links TRBV19 to TRBJ1-5, with 8 bases lining up with TRBD1. The V segment lost 6 bases and the J segment 3 bases; nucleotides outside the gene matches: 4. The CDR3 length is 14 residues. The germline CDR1 and CDR2 sequences are LNHDA and SQIVND (reference sequence). This CDR3 is CASSRTGNNQPQHF. CDR3 DNA sequence: TGTGCCAGTAGCCGGACAGGGAACAATCAGCCCCAGCATTTT. The full variable domain, with the rest looked up from reference TRBV19 and TRBJ1-5, is DGGITQSPKYLFRKEGQNVTLSCEQNLNHDAMYWYRQDPGQGLRLIYYSQIVNDFQKGDIAEGYSVSREKKESFPLTVTSAQKNPTAFYLCASSRTGNNQPQHFGDGTRLSIL.

The rearrangement links TRBV11-2 to TRBJ2-1; TRBD2 matches 11 bases. This CDR3 is 16 amino acids long. The J segment lost 4 bases and the V segment lost 3 bases, leaving 5 bases of the junction unmatched. Germline loops: CDR1 SGHAT, CDR2 FQNNGV. The CDR3 here is CASSFSGGADYNEQFF. For the CDR3, the DNA is TGTGCCAGCAGCTTTAGCGGGGGGGCCGATTACAATGAGCAGTTCTTC.

This clone was found once. The chain employs TRBV27 and TRBJ1-5; 9 bases match TRBD1. V lost 6 bases and J lost 4; bases outside the gene matches: 7. The germline V gene has CDR1 MNHEY and CDR2 SMNVEV (reference sequence). The CDR3 covers 15 residues. The CDR3 reads CASSQQGAGNQPQHF. CDR3 nucleotides: TGTGCCAGCAGCCAACAGGGGGCCGGTAATCAGCCCCAGCATTTT.

The chain is built from TRBV6-6 and TRBJ1-1, with TRBD1 identical over 7 bases. CDR3 length: 12 amino acids. After removal of 6 bases from V and 6 bases from J, the junction contained 4 bases not matched to a gene. Germline V gene data show CDR1 as MNHNY and CDR2 as SVGAGI (reference sequence). CDR3 nucleotide sequence: TGTGCCAGCAGGCGACAGGGTTCTGAAGCTTTCTTT. Protein product: CASRRQGSEAFF.